This TCR beta chain was identified during a study of blood T cell repertoires in COVID-19. Study context: PBMCs, B-cell-depleted T cells, or T cells provided the cDNA or gDNA that made up the material.

The CDR3 is 14 residues long. Trimming removed 4 bases from V and 0 bases from J, with 11 bases in between. CDR1 is SGHRS, CDR2 YFSETQ, per germline. In the original workflow: Reference gene primer amplification in the assay estimated nucleated cell counts. Profiled with immunoSEQ multiplex PCR; TCRdb holds only in-frame clones, not every one. From that table come the V and J calls and clone size; the DNA was used to work out D and trimming. The table lists about 240,000 clones, about 85% of them singletons. Sequenced material: peripheral blood. This sequence joins TRBV5-1 and TRBJ2-7; the D gene is possibly TRBD2 (7 bases). The TCR comes from a man aged 25-45 years who had recovered from COVID-19. In nucleotides, the CDR3 is TGCGCCAGCAGCCGGGGGGCGGACTCCTACGAGCAGTACTTC. Translating it yields CASSRGADSYEQYF.